The present T cell receptor beta chain was sequenced within a study of blood T cells in healthy people across ages. Findings and caveats of the study: A greater number of naive CD4+ cells and higher diversity distinguished long-lived donors from aged donors. CMV status of donors was not determined, possibly confounding expanded clonotype changes.

This clonotype was seen a few times. Its antigen is unidentified. There are 14 residues in the CDR3. Trimming cost V 1 base and J 6 bases, with 9 bases left between them. Per germline, CDR1 SGHTA and CDR2 FQGNSA. The second PCR ran about 7 to 12 cycles with a sample-barcoded 5' primer and J-beta primers. Each of the samples gave a minimum of 3 million paired-end reads that contained CDR3. TCRdb re-called the 5' RACE reads through MiXCR, storing one row per CDR3 protein. The repertoire consists of approximately 1,100,000 distinct CDR3 sequences, with under 55% occurring once and the leading ten covering over 15%.

The receptor comes from a woman aged 60-75 years in good health. The J gene is TRBJ2-2, the V gene TRBV7-2; D is unresolved. The specimen sequenced was blood. The CDR3 sequence is CASSLVALAGELFF. CDR3 DNA sequence: TGTGCCAGCAGCTTAGTAGCCCTAGCCGGGGAGCTGTTTTTT.